Following are 10 T cell receptor beta chains from one sample sequenced in a study of cytomegalovirus exposure and HLA in healthy donors. The PCR had 60 Vbeta and 13 Jbeta primers. Method: immunoSEQ multiplex PCR; TCRdb's copy keeps in-frame clones and lacks some. The sample yields 150,000 to 200,000 clones, about 88% seen once. What was sequenced was PBMCs. The receptors come from a young woman in good health and CMV-seronegative.

DNA for the CDR3: TGTGCCAGCAGCATTGACAGGGTTGGCACTGAAGCTTTCTTT. Protein product: CASSIDRVGTEAFF. V and J are TRBV11-1 and TRBJ1-1; 7 positions agree with TRBD1. J gave up 4 bases and V 5 bases, and 7 bases lay outside the gene matches. The CDR3 is 14 amino acids. The V gene's germline CDR1 is SGHAT and CDR2 FQDESV (reference sequence).

This chain uses TRBV4-2 with TRBJ2-7, with D possibly being TRBD1 (6 bases). V lost 0 bases, J lost 4 bases, and 13 bases lay in between. Germline V CDR1 and CDR2: LGHNA, YNFKEQ. CDR3 length: 15 residues. CDR3 protein: CASSQDQDRRYEQYF. The CDR3 DNA is TGTGCCAGCAGCCAAGATCAGGACAGACGTTACGAGCAGTACTTC.

The chain recombines TRBV5-1 with TRBJ2-1; D is possibly TRBD2 (6 bases). V was shortened by 3 bases and J by 0 bases, with 19 bases between the two germline ends. In germline, CDR1 is SGHRS, CDR2 YFSETQ. This CDR3 has 18 amino acids. Written as DNA, the CDR3 is TGCGCCAGCAGCTCGCCAAGAGGTGGAGGGAGCTCCTACAATGAGCAGTTCTTC. It codes for CASSSPRGGGSSYNEQFF.

The chain is built from TRBV29-1 and TRBJ1-5, with D perhaps matching TRBD1 (6 bases). This CDR3 has 12 amino acids. The germline gives CDR1 SQVTM, CDR2 ANQGSEA. V was clipped by 4 bases and J by 5 bases, with 9 bases between them. CDR3 amino acids: CSVGDNHQPQHF. In nucleotides, the CDR3 is TGCAGCGTTGGGGACAATCATCAGCCCCAGCATTTT.

This clone came up once. This chain uses TRBV4-2 with TRBJ1-2, with D possibly being TRBD1 (6 bases). Germline V lookup: CDR1 LGHNA, CDR2 YNFKEQ. There are 15 residues in the CDR3. Between the trimmed V and J ends, which lost 4 bases and 8 bases, there was a span of 20 bases. The CDR3: CASSLKQGGAGGYTF. The CDR3 DNA follows: TGTGCCAGCAGCCTAAAACAGGGAGGGGCCGGCGGCTACACCTTC.

The chain couples TRBV7-9 to TRBJ2-7, with D uncertain. The CDR3 contains 11 residues. CDR1 SEHNR and CDR2 FQNEAQ come from the germline V gene (reference sequence). Trimming took 5 bases from V and 4 from J, leaving 6 bases between them. The CDR3 spells CASSPGYEQYF. The CDR3 DNA is TGTGCCAGCAGCCCCGGGTACGAGCAGTACTTC.

The chain recombines TRBV4-1 with TRBJ1-1; D is possibly TRBD1 (5 bases). The CDR3 has 17 amino acids. Looked up from germline, CDR1 is MGHRA and CDR2 is YSYEKL. The V and J ends lost 0 bases and 2 bases respectively, with 16 bases between them. CDR3 coding DNA: TGCGCCAGCAGCCAAGAGTGGGAAGGGGTGACCAACACTGAAGCTTTCTTT. Translating it yields CASSQEWEGVTNTEAFF.

The chain combines TRBV15 with TRBJ2-1; D is possibly TRBD2 (6 bases). The CDR3 has 16 residues. Trimming shortened V by 0 bases and J by 4 bases, and 13 bases separated the two germline ends. CDR1 is LNHNV and CDR2 is YYDKDF in the germline V gene (reference sequence). The CDR3 nucleotides read TGTGCCACCAGCAGAGACCCCGGGACTCTTTACAATGAGCAGTTCTTC. It specifies CATSRDPGTLYNEQFF.

The CDR3 here is CASSLGTSGDPAYEQYF. The CDR3, as DNA: TGTGCCAGCAGCTTAGGGACTAGCGGGGATCCTGCCTACGAGCAGTACTTC. This chain links TRBV7-6 with TRBJ2-7; TRBD2 agrees at 12 bases. CDR1 and CDR2 from the germline V gene are SGHVS and FNYEAQ. The CDR3 contains 17 residues. After removal of 1 base from V and 2 bases from J, the junction contained 6 bases not matched to a gene.

This clone was detected only once. V is TRBV4-3 and J is TRBJ2-5; 7 nucleotides align to TRBD2. The germline gives CDR1 LGHNA, CDR2 YSLEER. V lost 0 bases to trimming and J lost 3 bases; unmatched junction nucleotides: 4. The CDR3 spans 15 residues. CDR3 nucleotides: TGCGCCAGCAGCCAAGATAGCGGGCAAAAAGAGACCCAGTACTTC. This codes for CASSQDSGQKETQYF.